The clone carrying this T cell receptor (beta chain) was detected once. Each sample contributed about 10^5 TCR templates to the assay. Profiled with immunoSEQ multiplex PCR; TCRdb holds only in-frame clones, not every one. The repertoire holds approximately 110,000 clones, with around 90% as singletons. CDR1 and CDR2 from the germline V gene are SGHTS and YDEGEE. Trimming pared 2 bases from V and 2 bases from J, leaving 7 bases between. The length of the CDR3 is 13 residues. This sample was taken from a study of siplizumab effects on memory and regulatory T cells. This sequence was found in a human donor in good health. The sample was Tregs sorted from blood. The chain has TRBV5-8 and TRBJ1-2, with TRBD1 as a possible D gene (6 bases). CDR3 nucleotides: TGTGCCAGCAGCTTTAGGGGGAACTATGGCTACACCTTC. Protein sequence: CASSFRGNYGYTF.